The source of this TCR beta chain is a study of regulatory T cells in long-lasting Graves disease (dated by TCRdb to 2020 to 2022). Notes on the research overall: In the newly diagnosed Graves' disease group, patients had been taking antithyroid drugs for less than 3 months. This study used TCR sequencing and RNA sequencing of peripheral blood to compare persistent Graves' disease patients against newly diagnosed Graves' disease patients. The study was registered as a clinical trial and conducted in China. TCR sequencing covered 13 persistent and roughly 20 newly diagnosed Graves' disease patients, about 35 samples in total.

The CDR3 numbers 16 residues from cysteine through phenylalanine. The entry retains the CDR3 DNA only, 48 bases that are in frame from base 1. V is trimmed back by 4 bases and J by 2 bases, and the junction contains 11 bases that no gene match accounts for. The germline V gene (reference sequence) specifies SEHNR as CDR1 and FQNEAQ as CDR2. The time point label for this specimen denotes: newly diagnosed GD, antithyroid drugs for less than 3 months. For both TCR sequencing and RNA sequencing, RNA was extracted from PBMCs using TRIzol. The diagnosis of Graves' disease followed American Thyroid Association guidelines. Recruitment of patients was carried out at an endocrinology department in Xi'an, China. Each patient gave 7 to 9.5 milliliters of peripheral blood, collected in an EDTA anticoagulant tube. Ficoll Paque Plus density gradient separation was used to isolate PBMCs, and no additional T cell sorting was done. An Agilent 2100 Bioanalyzer and agarose gel were used to check RNA quality, while a NanoDrop 2000 measured RNA concentration.

This clonotype was recorded at least ten times. The antigen it binds to is not known. It has no much larger one-base neighbor in the sample; base qualities were not kept. Beyond this particular receptor, the publication reports: Sequencing and analysis were restricted to the TCR beta chain. More public clonotypes were shared among persistent patients (roughly 2,700) than among newly diagnosed patients (approximately 930). TRBV28, TRBJ1-2 and TRBJ2-5 were preferentially used in persistent disease, while TRBV20-1 and TRBJ2-1 were favored in newly diagnosed disease. Only peripheral blood was studied, because thyroid tissue, the primary lesion, was inaccessible. The small sample size was acknowledged by the authors as a limitation that may reduce accuracy. Persistent Graves' disease patients showed lower TCR Shannon entropy and fewer highly expanded clones than newly diagnosed patients, suggesting clonal expansion.

Library preparation employed multiplex PCR. Sequencing used an Illumina HiSeq 4000. iRepertoire HTBI primers and Arm-PCR amplification of CDR3 regions were used to construct TCR beta libraries. Before sequencing, the PCR products underwent gel purification. Per the authors' processing: Gene usage analysis of CDR3 amino acid clonotypes used the roughly 60 TRBV and fewer than 15 TRBJ segments found across samples. COPE and FqMerger were used to merge filtered high-quality paired reads into contigs. BLAST was used to align contigs to IMGT TRBV, TRBD and TRBJ reference genes, and CDR3 was defined according to IMGT. Any clonotype with a frequency above 0.1% was counted as a highly expanded clone. Shannon entropy served as the measure of repertoire diversity, while the Gini coefficient captured V-J evenness. A clonotype found in more than one individual was treated as public. Using fastp trimming at Q25 and MiXCR clonotype assembly, TCRdb reanalyzed the public sequencing data and kept in-frame beta chains. One record per CDR3 amino acid sequence lists the most common genes and DNA. TCRdb, not the authors, supplied the V and J calls. The sample contains roughly 530,000 distinct CDR3 sequences, roughly 16% of them found a single time. The ten largest clones take up around a quarter of the sample.

The sample also formed part of further work on T cells in Graves' hyperthyroidism and ophthalmopathy. Per the second study: Stable Graves' hyperthyroidism was defined as no progression to ophthalmopathy during 18 months of follow-up. Hyperthyroidism patients were newly diagnosed, with disease duration under 2 months, and aged 18 to 65 years. Exclusion was applied to patients with uncontrolled infections, other autoimmune diseases, pregnancy or lactation. Clinical symptoms, serum thyroxine and TRAb, thyroid ultrasound, and orbital computed tomography formed the basis for the diagnoses. The first round of RT-PCR for the TCR CDR3 was performed with the HTBI primer set and the Qiagen OneStep RT-PCR kit. Most expanded thyroid clonotypes (frequency above 0.001) were also found in blood, which suggests that blood repertoires may mirror thyroid immune responses. A model built on a 13 V-J signature distinguished ophthalmopathy from stable hyperthyroidism, reaching roughly 88% sensitivity and around 82% specificity in cross-validation and 80%/75% in testing. In validation, progression to ophthalmopathy was predicted by the model with 70.59% sensitivity and under 85% specificity, a median of about 6 months before onset. A discovery cohort of about a hundred patients, 43 with Graves' ophthalmopathy and about 58 with stable Graves' hyperthyroidism, was used to find distinguishing TCR V-J signatures. Whether ophthalmopathy could be predicted prospectively was tested in an independent validation cohort made up of roughly 19 hyperthyroidism patients plus 17 patients who later progressed to ophthalmopathy. The roughly 100 discovery patients were divided at random into training and test sets in a 7:3 ratio. The study also compared thyroid tissue and blood T-cell repertoires from a handful of Graves' hyperthyroidism patients. Once sampling was done, hyperthyroidism patients were given methimazole at a starting dose of 30 mg daily, whereas ophthalmopathy patients were given high-dose intravenous methylprednisolone. Libraries were constructed in a second round of multiplex PCR, after which size selection and purification were performed. Libraries were sequenced paired-end with 100 bp reads on an Illumina HiSeq2000. SOAPnuke was used to process the raw data, throwing out any read that contained adapters or uncalled bases, had a mean Phred below 15, or lacked an exact constant-primer or identifier match. High-quality paired reads were merged using COPE v1.2.5, and each unique nucleotide sequence was defined as a clonotype. Clonotypes were aligned to IMGT TRBV, TRBD and TRBJ reference segments using MiTCR v1.1. Only V-J combinations with frequency above 0.0001, covering approximately 99% of repertoires, were analysed. A TCS score was defined as the ratio between F50 (clonal expansion) and ExV (chaos), using BLOSUM62-based TCRdist between CDR3 peptides within each V-J. Welch's t-statistics and random forest reduced around 550 V-J features to about 12, which were used in a naive Bayes classifier (R e1071). Sample size was not statistically predetermined, and investigators were not blinded to group allocation. TCR Vbeta CDR3 sequencing of 135 peripheral blood samples (over 40 ophthalmopathy, over 70 hyperthyroidism and some 17 progressor patients) is reported in the paper.

The V and J segments used are TRBV7-9 and TRBJ2-7, with 7 bases aligning to TRBD1. The sequence was obtained from a woman aged 35-65 years with Graves disease. Donor details come from another sample of the same person, matched by shared clones. Sequences were derived from peripheral blood mononuclear cells (PBMCs), sampled at new diagnosis, from a patient treated with antithyroid drugs. The DNA reads TGTGCCAGCAGCTCCCCAGGGGGTCGCGATACCTACGAGCAGTACTTC. This sequence encodes CASSSPGGRDTYEQYF.